The entry that follows covers one TCR beta chain sequence. This sample is drawn from a study of patients and donors after allogeneic stem cell transplantation. Deletions cut 3 bases from V and 7 bases from J, with 12 bases between. Germline values: CDR1 MNHEY, CDR2 SVGAGI. The CDR3 consists of 14 residues. TCRdb reprocessed the RT-PCR reads with MiXCR, giving one entry per CDR3 protein. The repertoire holds about a million distinct CDR3 sequences, over 15% seen once, with roughly 6.4% in the top ten. This TCR came from a human donor who was either an allogeneic HSCT recipient or a stem cell or donor lymphocyte infusion donor (not recorded which). It is not recorded whose cells these are; they may come from a transplant donor. The source material was blood, either unsorted or a sorted T cell fraction (not recorded which). The chain employs TRBV6-5 and TRBJ2-2; D gene ambiguous. CDR3 bases: TGTGCCAGCAGTTATATCTCCCGGAACGGGGAGCTGTTTTTT. Encoded protein: CASSYISRNGELFF.